A selection of T cell receptor beta chains follows, all from one sample in a study of blood T cell repertoires in COVID-19. The protocol was immunoSEQ multiplex PCR, while the TCRdb copy is restricted to in-frame clones and leaves out a portion. The data hold fewer than 300,000 clones, with roughly 89% observed a single time. Sequencing input: peripheral blood. The receptors were gathered from a man aged 30 to 39 with acute or convalescent COVID-19. Each CDR3 is given without its conserved first and last residue. Only some rows state a clone size, as once, few, many or a class for expanded clones.

CDR3aa: ASSLNTEAF; v_gene: TRBV5-6; len: 9; j_gene: TRBJ1-1; abundance: NA
CDR3aa: ASSYRTDRSNSGNTIY; v_gene: TRBV5-8; len: 16; j_gene: TRBJ1-3; abundance: NA
CDR3aa: ASRHGQGYGSPLH; v_gene: TRBV6-5; len: 13; j_gene: TRBJ1-6; abundance: NA
CDR3aa: ASSSGGLVTSEQY; v_gene: TRBV11-2; len: 13; j_gene: TRBJ2-7; abundance: NA
CDR3aa: ASSLGQGLQPQH; v_gene: TRBV19; len: 12; j_gene: TRBJ1-5; abundance: NA
CDR3aa: ASSRETGPYGYT; v_gene: TRBV5-1; len: 12; j_gene: TRBJ1-2; abundance: NA
CDR3aa: ASSSPGTGLESETQY; v_gene: TRBV9; len: 15; j_gene: TRBJ2-5; abundance: NA
CDR3aa: ATSDPGQVALF; v_gene: TRBV24-1; len: 11; j_gene: TRBJ2-2; abundance: NA
CDR3aa: ASRGVAGHTEAF; v_gene: TRBV2; len: 12; j_gene: TRBJ1-1; abundance: NA
CDR3aa: ASSQDGGSGQPQH; v_gene: TRBV4-1; len: 13; j_gene: TRBJ1-5; abundance: NA
CDR3aa: ASRAGALSTDTQY; v_gene: TRBV5-1; len: 13; j_gene: TRBJ2-3; abundance: once
CDR3aa: ASSSSGGGHEKLF; v_gene: TRBV28; len: 13; j_gene: TRBJ1-4; abundance: NA